One and the same sample provided the 11 T cell receptor beta chains below, sequenced in a study of identifying expanded T cells in peripheral blood. The repertoire was sequenced with immunoSEQ multiplex PCR; TCRdb's copy has only in-frame clones and lacks some. The sample has 60,000 to 70,000 clones, approximately 89% seen once. Sequencing input: blood. The receptors shown here come from a person aged 18 to 75 in good health.

The chain carries TRBV7-2 and TRBJ2-4; 7 bases agree with TRBD1. The germline gives CDR1 SGHTA, CDR2 FQGNSA. This CDR3 is built from 14 residues. V lost 2 bases, J lost 11 bases, and 9 bases stayed unmatched. CDR3 DNA: TGTGCCAGCAGCTTACAGCAGGGGGAATTCGTTCAGTACTTC. This sequence encodes CASSLQQGEFVQYF.

The chain recombines TRBV7-9 with TRBJ2-5; unclear D gene. CDR1 is SEHNR and CDR2 is FQNEAQ in the germline V gene (reference sequence). The CDR3 consists of 14 residues. V was clipped by 1 base and J by 1 base, with 7 bases between them. The DNA of the CDR3 is TGTGCCAGCAGCTTAGACGCGGCCCAAGAGACCCAGTACTTC. Amino acids: CASSLDAAQETQYF.

V gene TRBV30 combines with J gene TRBJ2-3; TRBD2 matches at 10 bases. CDR3 length: 14 residues. The trim removed 4 bases at V and 6 bases at J, leaving 7 bases unmatched. Germline loops: CDR1 GTSNPN, CDR2 SVGIG (reference sequence). Written as DNA, the CDR3 is TGTGCCTGGAACACCGGGACTAGCGTTGATACGCAGTATTTT. Translating gives CAWNTGTSVDTQYF.

V gene TRBV10-1 combines with J gene TRBJ2-2; D uncertain. Germline-derived CDR1 and CDR2 are WNHNN and SYGVQD (reference sequence). The germline V and J ends were trimmed by 2 bases and 5 bases, with 6 bases remaining between them. This CDR3 comprises 13 residues. The CDR3 region has the DNA TGCGCCAGCAGTGAGGGGGAAACCGGGGAGCTGTTTTTT. As protein: CASSEGETGELFF.

V and J are TRBV14 and TRBJ1-1; no clear D gene. The CDR3 is made up of 13 amino acids. The V gene's germline CDR1 is SGHDN and CDR2 FVKESK. Trimming shortened V by 7 bases and J by 0 bases, and 9 bases separated the two germline ends. The CDR3 sequence is CASKAGMNTEAFF. As DNA, the CDR3 is TGTGCCAGCAAGGCAGGAATGAACACTGAAGCTTTCTTT.

This chain joins TRBV5-1 and TRBJ2-1, with no clear D. V lost 0 bases and J 9 bases, leaving 10 bases between the germline ends. The germline V gene has CDR1 SGHRS and CDR2 YFSETQ. The CDR3 is made up of 13 amino acids. CDR3 in amino acids: CASSLDHKGEQFF. The CDR3 bases are TGCGCCAGCAGCTTGGACCATAAGGGTGAGCAGTTCTTC. The complete variable domain, with remaining parts taken from reference TRBV5-1 and TRBJ2-1, reads KAGVTQTPRYLIKTRGQQVTLSCSPISGHRSVSWYQQTPGQGLQFLFEYFSETQRNKGNFPGRFSGRQFSNSRSEMNVSTLELGDSALYLCASSLDHKGEQFFGPGTRLTVL.

CDR3 coding DNA: TGCGCCAGCAGAAACACCCCGGGACAGGCCTATGGCTACACCTTC. Translated, it gives CASRNTPGQAYGYTF. The rearrangement links TRBV5-1 to TRBJ1-2, with TRBD1 matching 8 bases. V was pared by 5 bases and J by 4 bases, with 10 bases of the junction left unmatched. The germline gives CDR1 SGHRS, CDR2 YFSETQ. The CDR3 totals 15 residues.

V and J are TRBV19 and TRBJ1-5, with D unclear. There are 13 residues in the CDR3. V was trimmed by 8 bases and J by 4 bases, leaving 12 bases between them. Germline lookup yields CDR1 LNHDA and CDR2 SQIVND (reference sequence). This CDR3 is CASSGNVNQPQHF. In DNA, the CDR3 is TGTGCCAGTTCTGGGAATGTGAATCAGCCCCAGCATTTT.

The V and J genes are TRBV5-1 and TRBJ2-2; D may be TRBD2 (5 bases). This CDR3 has 16 amino acids. V gave up 3 bases and J gave up 6 bases, with 18 bases separating them. Per the germline V gene, CDR1 is SGHRS and CDR2 is YFSETQ. The CDR3 is CASSYLELAEAGELFF. DNA of the CDR3: TGCGCCAGCAGCTACCTCGAGCTGGCGGAGGCCGGGGAGCTGTTTTTT.

CDR3 bases: TGCGCCAGCAGAGAGGGACTAGCGCCAACCTACGAGCAGTACTTC. Translation: CASREGLAPTYEQYF. V usage is TRBV10-2 and J usage is TRBJ2-7; 10 nucleotides match TRBD2. From germline, CDR1 is WSHSY and CDR2 SAAADI. CDR3 length equals 15 residues. The V and J ends lost 6 bases and 2 bases, in that order; junction bases with no gene match: 7.

The chain recombines TRBV4-1 with TRBJ2-7; D is unresolved. Germline V CDR1 and CDR2: MGHRA, YSYEKL. V was pared by 3 bases and J by 6 bases, with 12 bases between. CDR3 length equals 13 residues. DNA for the CDR3: TGCGCCAGCAGCCAGGCCAAGACGTCCGAGCAGTACTTC. Protein sequence: CASSQAKTSEQYF.